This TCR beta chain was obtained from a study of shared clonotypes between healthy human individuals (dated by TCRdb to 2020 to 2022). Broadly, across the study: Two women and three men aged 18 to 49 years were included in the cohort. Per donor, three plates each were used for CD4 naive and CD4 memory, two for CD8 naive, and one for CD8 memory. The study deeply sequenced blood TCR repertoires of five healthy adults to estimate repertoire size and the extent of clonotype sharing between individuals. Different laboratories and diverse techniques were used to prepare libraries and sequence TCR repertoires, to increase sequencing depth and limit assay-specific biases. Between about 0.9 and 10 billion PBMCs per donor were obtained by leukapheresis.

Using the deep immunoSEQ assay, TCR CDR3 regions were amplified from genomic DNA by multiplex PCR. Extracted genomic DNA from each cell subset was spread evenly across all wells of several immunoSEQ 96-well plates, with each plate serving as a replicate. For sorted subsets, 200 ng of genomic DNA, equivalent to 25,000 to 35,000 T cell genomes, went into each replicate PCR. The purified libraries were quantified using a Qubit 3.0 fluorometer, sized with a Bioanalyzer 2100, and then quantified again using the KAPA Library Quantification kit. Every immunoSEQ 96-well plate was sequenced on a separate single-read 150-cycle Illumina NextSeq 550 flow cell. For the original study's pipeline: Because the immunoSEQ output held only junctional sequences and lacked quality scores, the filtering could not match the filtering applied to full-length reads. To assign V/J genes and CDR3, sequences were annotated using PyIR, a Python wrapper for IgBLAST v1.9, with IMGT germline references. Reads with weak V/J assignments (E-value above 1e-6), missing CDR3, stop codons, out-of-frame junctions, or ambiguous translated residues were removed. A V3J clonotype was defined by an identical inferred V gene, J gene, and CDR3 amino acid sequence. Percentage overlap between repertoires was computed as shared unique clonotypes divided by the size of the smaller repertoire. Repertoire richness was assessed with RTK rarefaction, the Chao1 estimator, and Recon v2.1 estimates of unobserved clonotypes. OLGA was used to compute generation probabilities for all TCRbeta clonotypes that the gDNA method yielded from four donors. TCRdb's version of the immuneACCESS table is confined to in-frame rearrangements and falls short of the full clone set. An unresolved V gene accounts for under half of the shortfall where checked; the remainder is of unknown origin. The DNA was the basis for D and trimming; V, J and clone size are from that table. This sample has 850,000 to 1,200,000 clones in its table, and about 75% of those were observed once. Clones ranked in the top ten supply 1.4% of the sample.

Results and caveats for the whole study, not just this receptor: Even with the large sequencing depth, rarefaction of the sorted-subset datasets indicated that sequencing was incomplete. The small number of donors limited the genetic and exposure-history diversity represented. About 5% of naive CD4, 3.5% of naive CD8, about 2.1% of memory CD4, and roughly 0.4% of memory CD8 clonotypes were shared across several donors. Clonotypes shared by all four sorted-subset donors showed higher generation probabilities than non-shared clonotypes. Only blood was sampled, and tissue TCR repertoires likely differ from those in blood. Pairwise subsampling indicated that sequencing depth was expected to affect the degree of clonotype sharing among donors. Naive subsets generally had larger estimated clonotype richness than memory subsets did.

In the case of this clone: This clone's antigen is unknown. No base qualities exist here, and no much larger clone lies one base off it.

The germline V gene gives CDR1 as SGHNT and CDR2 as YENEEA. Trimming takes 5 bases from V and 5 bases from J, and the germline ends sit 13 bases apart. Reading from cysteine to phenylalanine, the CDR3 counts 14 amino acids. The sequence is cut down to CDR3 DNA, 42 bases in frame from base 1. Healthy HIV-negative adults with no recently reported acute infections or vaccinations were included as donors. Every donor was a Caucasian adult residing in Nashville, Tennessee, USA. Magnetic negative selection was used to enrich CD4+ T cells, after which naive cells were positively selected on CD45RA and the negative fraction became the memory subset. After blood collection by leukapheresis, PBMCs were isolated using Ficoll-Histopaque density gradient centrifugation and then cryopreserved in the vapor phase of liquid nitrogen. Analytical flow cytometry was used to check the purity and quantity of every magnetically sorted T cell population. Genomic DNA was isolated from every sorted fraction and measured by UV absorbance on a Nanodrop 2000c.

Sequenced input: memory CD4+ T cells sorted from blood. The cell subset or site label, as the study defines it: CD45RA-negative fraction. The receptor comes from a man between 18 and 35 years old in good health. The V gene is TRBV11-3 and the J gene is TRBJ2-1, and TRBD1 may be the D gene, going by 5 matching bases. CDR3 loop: CASSPDPGNNEQFF. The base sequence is TGTGCCAGCAGCCCAGACCCAGGGAACAATGAGCAGTTCTTC.